These T cell receptor beta chains were read from a single sample in a study of T cell responses to AZD1222 COVID-19 vaccine. TCRdb's copy holds only in-frame clones and misses some; the assay was immunoSEQ multiplex PCR. The repertoire holds 160,000 or so clones, with 88% as singletons. Source: peripheral blood, taken on day 0 of AZD1222 vaccination. The receptor source for this set is an adult in good health. Both conserved end residues are part of each CDR3. Fields, in order: V gene, J gene, clone size, D gene, CDR3 protein, CDR3 DNA. The D gene is left open where the match is weak. The size field is filled for only some rows; it gives once, few, many or a size class.

V: TRBV25-1
J: TRBJ1-1
size: NA
D: TRBD1
CDR3: CASSGQGGNTEAFF
DNA: TGTGCCAGCAGTGGACAGGGGGGGAACACTGAAGCTTTCTTT

V: TRBV5-1
J: TRBJ2-6
size: once
D: NA
CDR3: CASSPGHTSSGANVLTF
DNA: TGCGCCAGCAGCCCCGGACATACAAGCTCTGGGGCCAACGTCCTGACTTTC

V: TRBV19
J: TRBJ2-1
size: NA
D: NA
CDR3: CASSGLGMGGSEQFF
DNA: TGTGCCAGTAGTGGGCTGGGCATGGGTGGTAGTGAGCAGTTCTTC

V: TRBV7-8
J: TRBJ1-1
size: NA
D: NA
CDR3: CASSKMSPNTEAFF
DNA: TGTGCCAGCAGCAAGATGTCACCGAACACTGAAGCTTTCTTT

V: TRBV19
J: TRBJ2-6
size: NA
D: NA
CDR3: CASSTPQGSGANVLTF
DNA: TGTGCCAGTAGTACGCCCCAGGGTTCTGGGGCCAACGTCCTGACTTTC

V: TRBV2
J: TRBJ1-4
size: NA
D: NA
CDR3: CASSEDGQVSEKLFF
DNA: TGTGCCAGCAGTGAAGACGGGCAAGTTTCGGAAAAACTGTTTTTT

V: TRBV6-2/TRBV6-3
J: TRBJ1-5
size: NA
D: TRBD1
CDR3: CASSTAIGTGSNQPQHF
DNA: TGTGCCAGCAGTACCGCGATTGGGACAGGTAGCAATCAGCCCCAGCATTTT

V: TRBV5-5
J: TRBJ2-7
size: NA
D: NA
CDR3: CASSLESGLRAEQYF
DNA: TGTGCCAGCAGCTTGGAGTCAGGGTTGAGGGCCGAGCAGTACTTC

V: TRBV5-6
J: TRBJ2-1
size: once
D: NA
CDR3: CASSLVRGTAYNEQFF
DNA: TGTGCCAGCAGCTTGGTTCGCGGTACTGCCTACAATGAGCAGTTCTTC

V: TRBV27
J: TRBJ1-6
size: NA
D: TRBD1
CDR3: CASSFTGGPLHF
DNA: TGTGCCAGCAGTTTCACAGGGGGCCCCCTCCACTTT

V: TRBV9
J: TRBJ2-1
size: NA
D: NA
CDR3: CASSRSHYSYNEQFF
DNA: TGTGCCAGCAGCCGAAGTCATTACTCCTACAATGAGCAGTTCTTC

V: TRBV6-1
J: TRBJ1-2
size: once
D: TRBD1
CDR3: CASSEMQGAYGYTF
DNA: TGTGCCAGCAGTGAGATGCAGGGGGCCTATGGCTACACCTTC

V: TRBV5-5
J: TRBJ2-2
size: NA
D: NA
CDR3: CASSLDPAITGELFF
DNA: TGTGCCAGCAGCTTGGATCCAGCCATCACCGGGGAGCTGTTTTTT

V: TRBV19
J: TRBJ1-5
size: NA
D: TRBD1
CDR3: CASSSTGGRGTYQPQHF
DNA: TGTGCCAGTTCGAGCACAGGGGGAAGGGGGACGTATCAGCCCCAGCATTTT

V: TRBV4-3
J: TRBJ2-3
size: NA
D: NA
CDR3: CASSRRDIGTDTQYF
DNA: TGCGCCAGCAGTCGGCGGGATATCGGCACAGATACGCAGTATTTT

V: TRBV30
J: TRBJ1-1
size: NA
D: TRBD1
CDR3: CAWDVGQGRTEAFF
DNA: TGTGCCTGGGATGTTGGACAGGGGAGGACTGAAGCTTTCTTT

V: TRBV18
J: TRBJ1-5
size: NA
D: NA
CDR3: CASSDDIRAPRHF
DNA: TGTGCCAGCTCAGATGACATAAGGGCCCCAAGGCATTTT

V: TRBV10-3
J: TRBJ2-1
size: NA
D: NA
CDR3: CATRGDNEQFF
DNA: TGTGCCACCAGAGGGGACAATGAGCAGTTCTTC

V: TRBV25-1
J: TRBJ2-2
size: NA
D: NA
CDR3: CASSYGMNTGELFF
DNA: TGTGCCAGCAGTTACGGGATGAACACCGGGGAGCTGTTTTTT

V: TRBV28
J: TRBJ1-1
size: NA
D: TRBD1
CDR3: CASSFPGGVGTEAFF
DNA: TGTGCCAGCAGTTTTCCAGGGGGCGTCGGCACTGAAGCTTTCTTT

V: TRBV5-6
J: TRBJ1-4
size: NA
D: TRBD1
CDR3: CASTLMGQGGKLFF
DNA: TGTGCCAGCACCCTGATGGGACAGGGGGGAAAACTGTTTTTT

V: TRBV6-2/TRBV6-3
J: TRBJ2-5
size: NA
D: NA
CDR3: CASSYPRVPIQETQYF
DNA: TGTGCCAGCAGTTACCCCCGAGTTCCAATCCAAGAGACCCAGTACTTC

V: TRBV3-1/TRBV3-2
J: TRBJ1-1
size: NA
D: NA
CDR3: CASSQAVSLGNTEAFF
DNA: TGTGCCAGCAGCCAAGCAGTTTCACTGGGGAACACTGAAGCTTTCTTT

V: TRBV7-7
J: TRBJ1-5
size: few
D: TRBD1
CDR3: CASSPDRGRNQPQHF
DNA: TGTGCTAGCAGCCCAGACAGGGGGCGAAATCAGCCCCAGCATTTT

V: TRBV5-1
J: TRBJ1-1
size: NA
D: NA
CDR3: CASSLLGGTEAFF
DNA: TGCGCCAGCAGCTTGTTGGGAGGCACTGAAGCTTTCTTT

V: TRBV27
J: TRBJ2-5
size: NA
D: NA
CDR3: CASSFVVKETQYF
DNA: TGTGCCAGCAGTTTTGTCGTCAAAGAGACCCAGTACTTC

V: TRBV9
J: TRBJ1-2
size: NA
D: TRBD1
CDR3: CASSARDRGVYGYTF
DNA: TGTGCCAGCAGCGCCCGGGACAGGGGGGTCTATGGCTACACCTTC

V: TRBV7-3
J: TRBJ1-6
size: NA
D: NA
CDR3: CASSFGGNSPLHF
DNA: TGTGCCAGCAGCTTCGGAGGGAATTCACCCCTCCACTTT

V: TRBV7-2
J: TRBJ1-1
size: NA
D: NA
CDR3: CASSLETGHNTEAFF
DNA: TGTGCCAGCAGCTTAGAGACAGGACATAACACTGAAGCTTTCTTT

V: TRBV9
J: TRBJ2-3
size: NA
D: NA
CDR3: CASSVTSQVDTQYF
DNA: TGTGCCAGCAGCGTCACCTCCCAGGTAGATACGCAGTATTTT

V: TRBV7-3
J: TRBJ2-3
size: NA
D: NA
CDR3: CASSPTRLVEDTQYF
DNA: TGTGCCAGCAGTCCGACGCGACTAGTTGAAGATACGCAGTATTTT

V: TRBV10-3
J: TRBJ2-7
size: few
D: NA
CDR3: CAISGGQAYEQYF
DNA: TGTGCCATCAGCGGGGGACAAGCCTACGAGCAGTACTTC

V: TRBV9
J: TRBJ2-6
size: NA
D: NA
CDR3: CASSVASSGANVLTF
DNA: TGTGCCAGCAGCGTAGCGAGCTCTGGGGCCAACGTCCTGACTTTC

V: TRBV14
J: TRBJ1-2
size: NA
D: NA
CDR3: CASSPLSQGLLANYGYTF
DNA: TGTGCCAGCAGCCCTCTCTCCCAGGGGCTCTTAGCTAACTATGGCTACACCTTC